This TCR beta chain comes out of a study of T cell changes during pregnancy in multiple sclerosis. Method: immunoSEQ multiplex PCR; TCRdb's copy keeps in-frame clones and lacks some. The sample holds around 110,000 clones, roughly nine tenths seen once. The CDR3 extends over 11 amino acids. Germline CDR1 MNHNS, CDR2 SASEGT. Deletions cut 8 bases from V and 6 bases from J, with 8 bases between. This chain connects TRBV6-1 to TRBJ2-1; a weak D match, TRBD1 (5 bases). The material sequenced was peripheral blood, taken before pregnancy. This TCR derives from a female donor with multiple sclerosis, enrolled in a pregnancy study. CDR3 in amino acids: CASARGNEQFF. The CDR3 DNA sequence: TGTGCCAGCGCAAGGGGCAATGAGCAGTTCTTC.